The 5 T cell receptor beta chains given below trace back to one sample, sequenced in a study. Each CDR3 protein is one row after TCRdb ran MiXCR on the 5' RACE reads. Counted here are roughly 13,000 distinct CDR3 sequences, more than 20% occurring once; the ten biggest clones make up just over 3%. Sequencing was carried out using naive CD4+ T cells sorted from blood. Sample subset: naive CD4+ T cells, CD4+CD45RA+CD25-. These receptors were taken from a female donor with breast cancer.

This clonotype came up many times. The chain has TRBV9 and TRBJ2-1, with 10 bases that match TRBD2. V shed 4 bases and J 7 bases; nucleotides not matched to a gene: 5. Germline assignment: CDR1 SGDLS and CDR2 YYNGEE. The CDR3 loop spans 14 amino acids. CDR3 coding DNA: TGTGCCAGCAGCCCGTCGACTAGCGGGAATGAGCAGTTCTTC. This gives the protein CASSPSTSGNEQFF.

Sample share makes this clonotype medium-sized. J is TRBJ1-1 and V is TRBV2, with a possible D match to TRBD1 (6 bases). CDR3 length: 12 amino acids. In germline, CDR1 is SNHLY, CDR2 FYNNEI. The CDR3 reads CAVRDTGTEAFF. CDR3 nucleotides: TGTGCAGTCAGGGACACAGGCACTGAAGCTTTCTTT. The complete variable domain, with remaining parts taken from reference TRBV2 and TRBJ1-1, reads EPEVTQTPSHQVTQMGQEVILRCVPISNHLYFYWYRQILGQKVEFLVSFYNNEISEKSEIFDDQFSVERPDGSNFTLKIRSTKLEDSAMYFCAVRDTGTEAFFGQGTRLTVV.

This clonotype is medium-sized within its sample. The V and J genes are TRBV5-1 and TRBJ1-1; D call uncertain. Trimming took off 4 bases at V and 0 bases at J, with 19 bases between the two ends. Germline V gives CDR1 SGHRS, CDR2 YFSETQ. The CDR3 runs to 17 residues. CDR3 residues: CASSPSARSHMNTEAFF. The DNA for the CDR3 is TGCGCCAGCAGCCCCTCCGCGCGGAGCCACATGAACACTGAAGCTTTCTTT.

This clonotype has only a few counts. The chain combines TRBV5-1 with TRBJ2-7, with TRBD1 matching 8 bases. Germline CDR1 SGHRS, CDR2 YFSETQ. The CDR3 has 15 amino acids. V lost 0 bases to trimming and J lost 3 bases; unmatched junction nucleotides: 5. The CDR3 reads CASSLGDRGSYEQYF. CDR3 sequence (DNA): TGCGCCAGCAGCTTGGGAGACAGGGGTAGCTACGAGCAGTACTTC.

As regards this clonotype: A much larger clone differs from this one at a single base, so this may be a read error. The chain carries TRBV18 and TRBJ1-5; D gene uncertain. The CDR3 runs 13 residues. CDR1 is KGHSH and CDR2 is LQKENI in the germline V gene. V gave up 2 bases and J gave up 9 bases, with 11 bases separating them. The CDR3 coding sequence is TGTGCCAGCTCACCAGGCGATTGGGGGCCCCAGCATTTT. Its protein is CASSPGDWGPQHF.